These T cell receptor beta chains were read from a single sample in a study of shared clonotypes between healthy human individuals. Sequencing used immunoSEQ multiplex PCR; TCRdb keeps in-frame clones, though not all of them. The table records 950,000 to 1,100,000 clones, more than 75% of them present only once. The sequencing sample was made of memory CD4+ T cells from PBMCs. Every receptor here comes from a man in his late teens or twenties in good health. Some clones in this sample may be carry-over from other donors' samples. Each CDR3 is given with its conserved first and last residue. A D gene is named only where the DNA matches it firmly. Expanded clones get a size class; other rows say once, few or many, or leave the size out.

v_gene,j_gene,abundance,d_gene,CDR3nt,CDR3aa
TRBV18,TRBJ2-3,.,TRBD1,TGTGCCAGCTCAAAACAGGGGGATACGCAGTATTTT,CASSKQGDTQYF
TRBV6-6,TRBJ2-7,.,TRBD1,TGTGCCAGCAGCCGACAGGGTTTGGGCTACGAGCAGTACTTC,CASSRQGLGYEQYF
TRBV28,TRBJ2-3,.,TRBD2,TGTGCCAGGGGACTAGCCCTCACAGATACGCAGTATTTT,CARGLALTDTQYF
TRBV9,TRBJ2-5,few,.,TGTGCCAGCAGCGTAGGTGGCAGGGGGGAAGAGACCCAGTACTTC,CASSVGGRGEETQYF
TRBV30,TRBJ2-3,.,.,TGTGCCTGGAGTAGGACAGATACGCAGTATTTT,CAWSRTDTQYF
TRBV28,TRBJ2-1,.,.,TGTGCCAGCAGTCGGCTGAGCGCCTCCTACAATGAGCAGTTCTTC,CASSRLSASYNEQFF
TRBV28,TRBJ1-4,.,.,TGTGCCAGCAGTTCAAATCAGGGTATGAGGGAAAAACTGTTTTTT,CASSSNQGMREKLFF
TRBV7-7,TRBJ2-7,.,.,TGTGCCAGCAGCGTCAGCGGCCCCCCCTACGAGCAGTACTTC,CASSVSGPPYEQYF
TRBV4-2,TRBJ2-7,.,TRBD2,TGTGCCAGCAGCTCCGGGGGGGTGGACTACGAGCAGTACTTC,CASSSGGVDYEQYF
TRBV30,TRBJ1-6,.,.,TGTGCCTGGCAGCGGGGTCCTTCTAATTCACCCCTCCACTTT,CAWQRGPSNSPLHF
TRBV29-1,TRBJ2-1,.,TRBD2,TGCAGCGTTGAAACTCGGGGGGGGTTACGGCAGTTCTTC,CSVETRGGLRQFF
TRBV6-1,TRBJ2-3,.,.,TGTGCCAGCAGTGAAGGTCAGGGGTACACAGATACGCAGTATTTT,CASSEGQGYTDTQYF
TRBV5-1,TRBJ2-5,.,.,TGCGCCAGCAGCCCCACCCCCTGGGGTCAAGAGACCCAGTACTTC,CASSPTPWGQETQYF
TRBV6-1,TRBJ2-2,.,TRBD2,TGTGCCAGCAGGGGGACTAGCGGGAGTATCGGGGAGCTGTTTTTT,CASRGTSGSIGELFF
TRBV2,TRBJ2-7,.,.,TGTGCCAGCAGCCCGGGTCGCTACCCTCGGATCGACTACGAGCAGTACTTC,CASSPGRYPRIDYEQYF
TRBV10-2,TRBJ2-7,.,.,TGCGCCAGCAGGTTTCAGGGTGGGACAATCGTCTACGAGCAGTACTTC,CASRFQGGTIVYEQYF
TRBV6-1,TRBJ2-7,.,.,TGTGCCAGCAGTGAAGCCGGGGGGCTTCTTGTCTCCGAGCAGTACTTC,CASSEAGGLLVSEQYF
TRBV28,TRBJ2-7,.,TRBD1,TGTGCCAGCACCCGCCCGGGACAGGGGTTCTCCTACGAGCAGTACTTC,CASTRPGQGFSYEQYF
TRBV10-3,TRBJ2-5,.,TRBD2,TGTGCCATCAGTGAGCTCTTTGGGGCGCGGGAGGCCCAAGAGACCCAGTACTTC,CAISELFGAREAQETQYF
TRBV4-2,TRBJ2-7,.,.,TGTGCCAGCAGCCCCAATTGGGGGGGGGCCGACTCCTACGAGCAGTACTTC,CASSPNWGGADSYEQYF
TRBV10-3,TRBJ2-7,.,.,TGTGCCACGAGGACGGACCTTCTTAGAGAGCAGTACTTC,CATRTDLLREQYF
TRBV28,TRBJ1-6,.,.,TGTGCCAGCAGCTCCACAGGGAGAGGCTCACCCCTCCACTTT,CASSSTGRGSPLHF
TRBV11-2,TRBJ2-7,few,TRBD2,TGTGCCAGCAGCGCTACTAGCGGGGGGGCTGGGGAGCAGTACTTC,CASSATSGGAGEQYF
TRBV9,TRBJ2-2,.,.,TGTGCCAGCAGCGTAGGAGGGAGGAACACCGGGGAGCTGTTTTTT,CASSVGGRNTGELFF
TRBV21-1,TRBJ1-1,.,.,TGTGCCAGCAGCAAAATGAAGGGCGGTATCACTGAAGCTTTCTTT,CASSKMKGGITEAFF